Below, one TCR beta chain is given with its context. It lacks a known antigen. The record has no base qualities; no much larger clone is one base away. Ficoll-Paque density gradient centrifugation was the method used to isolate PBMCs. V is clipped by 7 bases and J by 1 base, and the sequence between their germline boundaries is 10 bases long. Including the terminal cysteine and phenylalanine, the CDR3 comprises 13 residues. The kept DNA is CDR3 alone, 39 bases in frame from the first base. The germline V gene yields ENHRY for CDR1 and SYGVKD for CDR2. The sample comes from a study of T-cell memory formation after mild COVID-19 (dated by TCRdb to the early 2020s). For context, the study as a whole: TCR sequence clusters from the two donors were found to be largely donor specific. In a couple of donors, T-cell clones that expanded and contracted after mild COVID-19 were tracked by sequencing TCRalpha and TCRbeta repertoires over time. Two young, previously healthy adult volunteers, one female and one male, were included in the cohort.

Sequenced using an Illumina NovaSeq 6000. cDNA libraries for TCRalpha and TCRbeta were prepared by 5'RACE using constant-segment primers, with sample barcodes and unique molecular identifiers added. Trizol reagent was used to extract RNA from every sample. Amplification of the libraries took two PCR steps, and the second step added a second sample barcode plus Illumina TruSeq adapters. Sequencing of libraries was performed on an Illumina NovaSeq with 2 x 150 bp paired-end reads. The source study handled its data this way. The reads were demultiplexed and collapsed into UMI-guided consensus sequences using migec v1.2.7. Using mixcr v2.1.11, the UMI consensuses were aligned to TRA and TRB V and J templates and assembled into clonotypes. Expanded or contracted clonotypes were those called significant by both edgeR and NoisET, with noise models trained on biological replicates. For edgeR calls, the cutoffs were a false discovery rate-adjusted p below 0.01 and a log2 fold-change threshold of 1. As an exploratory analysis of dynamics, max-normalized trajectories of the 1000 most abundant clonotypes were examined with PCA combined with hierarchical clustering. Each responding clone was given a CD4 or CD8 phenotype based on the CD4+ and CD8+ repertoires, which had been sequenced separately. TCRdb reanalyzed the raw reads on its own, using fastp at Q25 for trimming and MiXCR for clone calling, and kept in-frame beta chains. A single entry per CDR3 protein holds the most common genes and DNA from its merged rows. The V and J calls here are based on TCRdb, not the publication. This sample comprises 550,000 to 700,000 distinct CDR3 sequences, roughly 18% of them detected only once. The top ten hold around 13% of the sample.

Findings and caveats that apply to the study as a whole: Clones contracting from day 15 to 85 had balanced CD4/CD8 phenotypes, while a second wave expanding from day 15 to 37 was biased towards CD4+. Some responding clones were found in pre-infection memory, which suggests that pre-existing cross-reactive memory T cells took part in the SARS-CoV-2 response. Contracting CD4+ clones were found mainly in CM and EM memory subsets, while CD8+ clones were enriched in EMRA. Only two mild cases were covered in the study, and larger cohorts including severe cases with pre-infection samples were considered necessary. SARS-CoV-2 specificity of the second-wave clones peaking on day 37 was not confirmed.

The V gene is TRBV10-3 and the J gene is TRBJ1-1, and the D gene may be TRBD1, 5 bases matching. The TCR sequence derives from an adult woman who had mild COVID-19 (a few samples of this study predate the infection). The sample titles of this study are shuffled in the database, so cell type and time point are left out; the donor was told from shared clones. Sequenced sample: PBMCs or a T cell subset sorted from them (not recorded which). The DNA sequence follows: TGTGCCATCACCCTAGACAGGAACACTGAAGCTTTCTTT. It encodes CAITLDRNTEAFF.